Described below is a single T cell receptor (beta chain) sequence and its context. Its specific antigen is unknown. No quality values exist for individual bases; no much larger clone is one base distant. V trim: 6 bases; J trim: 4 bases; unmatched bases: 7. The CDR3, cysteine through phenylalanine, is 15 amino acids long. Only the CDR3 DNA stays, 45 bases, in frame from base 1. The germline V gene gives CDR1 as MNHEY and CDR2 as SVGAGI. These data belong to a study of blood T cell repertoires in COVID-19 (dated by TCRdb to the early 2020s). With respect to the entire study: Samples from collaborators originated in the United States, Italy and Spain and spanned both the acute and convalescent phases of COVID-19. The repertoires were released in a freely available public database intended as a resource for research on the immune response to SARS-CoV-2. A de-identified subject ID, COVID-19 status, age in years and sex were almost always included in the sample metadata. Where HLA class I and class II types were available, the types were taken from metadata supplied by the sample provider, not from assay-based typing. Subjects who had been exposed to COVID-19, were actively infected with it, or had recovered from it provided the deeply sampled blood TCRbeta repertoires that made up the dataset. The material from the prospective study consisted of cDNA or gDNA derived from T cells, B-cell-depleted T cells, or PBMCs. The samples were drawn from two sources: the first 160 participants of the ongoing ImmuneRACE study, and 1,000 to 1,500 subjects contributed by 6 global collaborators. Results the study describes overall, beyond this receptor: How much clinical and demographic metadata was included differed by source and by participant, and the metadata was provided uncurated.

The immunoSEQ Assay, a bias-controlled multiplex PCR, was used to amplify TCRbeta CDR3 regions from genomic DNA. The authors processed their data as follows. Nucleated cell counts per sample were estimated from amplification of reference gene primers within the assay. To quantify the absolute abundance of each unique TCRbeta CDR3 rearrangement, sequence reads were collapsed and filtered. For each sample, productive Simpson clonality was calculated as the square root of Simpson's diversity index across productive rearrangements. Imported from immuneACCESS, the table was reduced by TCRdb to in-frame sequences with V and J called. These copies leave out some clones; in studies compared against another copy, an unresolved V gene accounts for under half, and the cause of the remainder is not known. The V and J calls and the clone size are those of that table, but D and trimming were determined from the DNA. The sample table lists under 95,000 clones, 87% of them with a count of one. The ten largest clones add up to 7% to 9% of the sample.

The collaborating institutions used their own protocols to collect whole blood in K2EDTA tubes. Collaborator samples were shipped for TCRbeta analysis as frozen whole blood, isolated PBMCs, or DNA extracted from either sample type. The rearranged segments are TRBV6-5 and TRBJ1-2, with 11 bases aligning to TRBD1. The receptor comes from a human donor with acute or convalescent COVID-19. The donor label of this sample is uncertain. Sequenced sample: peripheral blood. CDR3 protein: CASRSGTGGAYGYTF. The DNA reads as follows: TGTGCCAGCAGATCCGGGACAGGGGGAGCCTATGGCTACACCTTC.